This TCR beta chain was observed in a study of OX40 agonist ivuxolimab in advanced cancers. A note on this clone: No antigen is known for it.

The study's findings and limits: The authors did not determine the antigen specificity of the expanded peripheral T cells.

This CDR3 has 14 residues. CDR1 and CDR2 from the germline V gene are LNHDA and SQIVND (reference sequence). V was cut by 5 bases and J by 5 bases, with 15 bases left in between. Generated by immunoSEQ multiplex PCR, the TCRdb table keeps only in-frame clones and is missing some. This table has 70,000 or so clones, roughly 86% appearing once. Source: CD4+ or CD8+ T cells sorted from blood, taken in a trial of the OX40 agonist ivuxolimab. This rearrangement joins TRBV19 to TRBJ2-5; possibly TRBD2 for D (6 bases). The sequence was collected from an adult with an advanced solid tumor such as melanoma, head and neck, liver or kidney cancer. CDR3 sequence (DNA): TGTGCCAGTAGTGCCGGGGCCCGGGGGGAGACCCAGTACTTC. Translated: CASSAGARGETQYF.